These 9 T cell receptor beta chains originate from one sample sequenced in a study of early T cells in non-severe SARS-CoV-2 infection. TCRdb called the 5' RACE reads again in MiXCR, with one record for every CDR3 protein. The sample consists of tens of thousands of distinct CDR3 sequences, 8.9% of them appearing once. Sequencing was done on a sample of whole blood. The source is an adult who was a healthcare worker with PCR-confirmed SARS-CoV-2 infection or an uninfected control (not recorded which).

The chain couples TRBV28 to TRBJ2-3; weak D call: TRBD1 (5 bases). The CDR3 contains 15 residues. Germline values: CDR1 MDHEN, CDR2 SYDVKM. Trimming took off 4 bases at V and 6 bases at J, with 17 bases between the two ends. The CDR3 coding sequence is TGTGCCAGCAGTTCCTCCGGCAGGGTGGGGGATACGCAGTATTTT. Protein product: CASSSSGRVGDTQYF. Full variable domain (remainder filled in from reference TRBV28 and TRBJ2-3): DVKVTQSSRYLVKRTGEKVFLECVQDMDHENMFWYRQDPGLGLRLIYFSYDVKMKEKGDIPEGYSVSREKKERFSLILESASTNQTSMYLCASSSSGRVGDTQYFGPGTRLTVL.

This clonotype was counted many times. The gene calls are TRBV11-2 and TRBJ2-5; D is ambiguous. Germline V lookup: CDR1 SGHAT, CDR2 FQNNGV. Trimming removed 2 bases from V and 1 base from J, with 5 bases in between. The CDR3 is 13 residues long. This chain's CDR3 is CASSLILQETQYF. The CDR3 DNA reads as TGTGCCAGCAGCTTAATACTCCAAGAGACCCAGTACTTC.

This clonotype has at least ten counts. The chain uses TRBV6-2 or TRBV6-3 and TRBJ2-5; D perhaps matches TRBD1 (5 bases). This CDR3 has 13 residues. The V gene lost 3 bases and the J gene lost 5 bases, with 10 bases spanning the gap. The germline gives CDR1 MNHEY, CDR2 SVGEGT. This CDR3 is CASSYSRAETQYF. As DNA, the CDR3 is TGTGCCAGCAGTTATTCCAGGGCGGAGACCCAGTACTTC.

This clonotype was picked up many times. The chain couples TRBV24-1 to TRBJ2-7, with a tentative D call TRBD2 (6 bases). Germline V gene data show CDR1 as KGHDR and CDR2 as SFDVKD. The CDR3 spans 13 residues. V was trimmed by 5 bases and J by 1 base, leaving 8 bases between them. The chain's CDR3 is CATSGGDSYEQYF. Here the CDR3 DNA reads TGTGCCACCAGTGGCGGGGATTCCTACGAGCAGTACTTC.

In this sample, this clonotype turned up many times. The chain joins TRBV6-6 to TRBJ1-3; D perhaps matches TRBD1 (5 bases). In germline, CDR1 is MNHNY, CDR2 SVGAGI (reference sequence). The CDR3 is 16 residues long. Trimming stripped 4 bases from V and 0 bases from J, with 13 bases between. This CDR3 reads CASSSGWGTSGNTIYF. CDR3 coding DNA: TGTGCCAGCAGTTCTGGTTGGGGGACCTCTGGAAACACCATATATTTT.

Ten or more counts support this clonotype. The CDR3 DNA reads as TGCGCCAGCAGCCCTTCCCAGGGCAATCAGCCCCAGCATTTT. It encodes CASSPSQGNQPQHF. The J gene is TRBJ1-5, the V gene TRBV4-3, with D hard to call. Germline V gene lookup returns CDR1 LGHNA and CDR2 YSLEER. V shed 4 bases and J shed 2 bases, with 9 bases lying between them. The length of the CDR3 is 14 residues.

This clonotype was counted a few times. The chain combines TRBV6-2 or TRBV6-3 with TRBJ2-2; D is undetermined. Germline CDR1 MNHEY, CDR2 SVGEGT. The CDR3 runs to 13 residues. V lost 2 bases to trimming and J lost 6 bases, with 7 bases between them. The CDR3 reads CASSYRLAGELFF. The CDR3 DNA is TGTGCCAGCAGTTACAGGCTGGCCGGGGAGCTGTTTTTT.

This clonotype has a count of ten or more. The genes are TRBV29-1 and TRBJ2-5; weak D call: TRBD1 (6 bases). The CDR3 has 11 residues. Germline V gives CDR1 SQVTM, CDR2 ANQGSEA. Trimming pared 6 bases from V and 5 bases from J, leaving 10 bases between. The CDR3 sequence: CSVGQSETQYF. CDR3 DNA sequence: TGCAGCGTGGGACAAAGCGAGACCCAGTACTTC.

This clonotype came up many times. V gene TRBV25-1 combines with J gene TRBJ2-2, with unresolved D. Looked up from germline, CDR1 is MGHDK and CDR2 is SYGVNS. The CDR3 has 14 amino acids. Trimming left V 4 bases short and J 5 bases short, with 11 bases between. CDR3 in amino acids: CASSGSGATGELFF. In DNA, the CDR3 is TGTGCCAGCAGTGGATCAGGAGCTACCGGGGAGCTGTTTTTT.